This T cell receptor (beta chain) was obtained from a study of neoadjuvant nivolumab and ipilimumab in lung cancer. The study's findings and limits: TCR sequencing covered a small number of samples.

Sequencing was performed with immunoSEQ multiplex PCR; in TCRdb, only in-frame clones are kept and a portion is missing. In the table there are 10,000 to 15,000 clones, approximately 96% of which are singletons. Per germline, CDR1 ENHRY and CDR2 SYGVKD. The CDR3 is 12 residues long. Trimming took 4 bases from V and 10 from J, leaving 13 bases between them. This clone was recorded only once. Its matching antigen is unknown. This specimen was peripheral blood, taken after neoadjuvant nivolumab, alone or with ipilimumab, at or shortly before surgery. This sequence joins TRBV10-3 and TRBJ1-1, with D uncertain. The clonotype was recovered from an adult with non-small cell lung cancer. The CDR3 here is CAISGRIGVAFF. CDR3 sequence (DNA): TGTGCCATCAGTGGCAGAATCGGGGTAGCTTTCTTT.